The sequence of this T cell receptor beta chain was determined in a study of cytotoxic CD8 clonotypes in ibrutinib-treated CLL. Findings and caveats of the study: Baseline clonality exceeded age-matched healthy donors and tracked circulating CD8+ T-cell counts. Public clonotypes, found uncommonly, either contracted or stayed stable on treatment.

The length of the CDR3 is 15 residues. V was shortened by 1 base and J by 3 bases, with 12 bases between the two germline ends. CDR1 is KGHSH and CDR2 is LQKENI in the germline V gene. Measured with immunoSEQ multiplex PCR; TCRdb has only the in-frame clones, and not every one. The profile shows hundreds of thousands of clones, roughly 74% of them singletons. Notes on this clone: The target antigen is unknown.

The sample consisted of PBMCs, taken after 24 months of ibrutinib treatment. The origin of this receptor is a human donor with chronic lymphocytic leukemia. The chain couples TRBV18 to TRBJ2-5; D might be TRBD2 (5 bases). This chain's CDR3 is CASSPRGESKETQYF. The CDR3 DNA reads TGTGCCAGCTCACCACGGGGAGAAAGTAAAGAGACCCAGTACTTC. Supplemented by reference TRBV18 and TRBJ2-5, the full variable domain reads NAGVMQNPRHLVRRRGQEARLRCSPMKGHSHVYWYRQLPEEGLKFMVYLQKENIIDESGMPKERFSAEFPKEGPSILRIQQVVRGDSAAYFCASSPRGESKETQYFGPGTRLLVL.